Shown below are 27 T cell receptor beta chains from a single sample sequenced in a study of blood T cells in healthy people across ages. A second PCR of 7 to 11 cycles used a sample-barcoded 5' primer and a J-beta primer mix. Each CDR3 protein gets one entry after TCRdb re-called the 5' RACE reads with MiXCR. The profile shows 1.2 million to 1.5 million distinct CDR3 sequences, approximately 40% of them singletons. Sequencing used blood. These receptors were taken from a woman under 30 in good health.

The chain combines TRBV7-9 with TRBJ2-2, with TRBD2 matching 9 bases. J was trimmed by 4 bases and V by 1 base; bases with no gene match: 13. Looked up from germline, CDR1 is SEHNR and CDR2 is FQNEAQ (reference sequence). The CDR3 runs 19 residues. The CDR3, as DNA: TGTGCCAGCAGCTTAGGTAACCTAGCGGGGTCCTTCGGCACCGGGGAGCTGTTTTTT. Translating it yields CASSLGNLAGSFGTGELFF.

The chain recombines TRBV20-1 with TRBJ2-1; D might be TRBD2 (5 bases). Trimming left V 0 bases short and J 2 bases short, with 17 bases between. The CDR3 has 17 amino acids. Looked up from germline, CDR1 is DFQATT and CDR2 is SNEGSKA (reference sequence). The DNA for the CDR3 is TGCAGTGCTAGAGAGGTCGGATTTGAGGGCCCCTACAATGAGCAGTTCTTC. This sequence encodes CSAREVGFEGPYNEQFF.

The J gene is TRBJ2-7, the V gene TRBV10-3, with D possibly matching TRBD2 (6 bases). CDR1 is ENHRY, CDR2 SYGVKD, per germline. The CDR3 loop spans 15 amino acids. The ends were cut back, 6 bases at V and 1 base at J, with 16 bases in the middle. The CDR3 protein is CAIRTNRAGSYEQYF. In nucleotides, the CDR3 is TGTGCCATCAGGACCAACCGGGCGGGATCCTACGAGCAGTACTTC.

This clonotype appeared a single time. The chain couples TRBV15 to TRBJ2-3; 10 bases map to TRBD2. The V gene end was trimmed by 3 bases and the J gene end by 8 bases; junction bases not matched to a gene: 17. Germline V gene lookup returns CDR1 LNHNV and CDR2 YYDKDF (reference sequence). CDR3 length: 18 amino acids. This CDR3 reads CATSSEAILAGEGGTQYF. The CDR3 coding sequence is TGTGCCACCAGCAGTGAAGCGATTCTAGCGGGAGAAGGGGGTACGCAGTATTTT.

The CDR3 is CASSLTAPTNEKLFF. Written as DNA, the CDR3 is TGTGCCAGCAGTTTAACAGCTCCAACTAATGAAAAACTGTTTTTT. The rearrangement links TRBV12-3 or TRBV12-4 to TRBJ1-4; D is uncertain. V shed 2 bases and J shed 0 bases, with 7 bases lying between them. The CDR3 runs to 15 residues.

CDR3 coding DNA: TGCAGTGCACGCCGCGCGACAGGCGCCGGCCTCACAGATACGCAGTATTTT. This translates into CSARRATGAGLTDTQYF. J is TRBJ2-3 and V is TRBV20-1; TRBD1 might be the D (6 bases). The CDR3 extends over 17 amino acids. The germline gives CDR1 DFQATT, CDR2 SNEGSKA (reference sequence). Trimming took off 6 bases at V and 2 bases at J, with 24 bases between the two ends.

This clonotype turned up a few times. V and J are TRBV6-2 or TRBV6-3 and TRBJ2-7, with D perhaps matching TRBD2 (6 bases). Trimming pared 5 bases from V and 7 bases from J, leaving 15 bases between. CDR3 length: 13 amino acids. Per germline, CDR1 MNHEY and CDR2 SVGEGT. For the CDR3, the DNA is TGTGCCAGCAGTGTCGGGGACTTCTTAGAGCAGTACTTC. The encoded protein is CASSVGDFLEQYF.

The V gene is TRBV6-1, the J gene TRBJ1-1, with a possible D match to TRBD1 (5 bases). The CDR3 consists of 14 residues. V gave up 2 bases and J gave up 8 bases, with 15 bases separating them. Germline V gives CDR1 MNHNS, CDR2 SASEGT. The CDR3: CASSEIGAPAEAFF. CDR3 in DNA: TGTGCCAGCAGTGAAATTGGGGCGCCCGCGGAAGCTTTCTTT.

For this clonotype: At one boundary the junction diverges from the germline segment, which might be a read error. The V call is TRBV10-3, the J call TRBJ1-2; the match to TRBD1 covers 8 bases. Germline lookup yields CDR1 ENHRY and CDR2 SYGVKD. This CDR3 has 15 residues. The CDR3: CAISADQGANYDYTF. CDR3 coding DNA: TGTGCCATCAGTGCTGACCAGGGGGCCAACTATGACTACACCTTC.

V usage is TRBV27 and J usage is TRBJ1-5; tentative D call: TRBD1 (5 bases). Germline V gene sequence: CDR1 MNHEY, CDR2 SMNVEV (reference sequence). This CDR3 region has 18 residues. The V end lost 4 bases, the J end lost 2 bases, and 21 bases lay between the germline ends. Written as DNA, the CDR3 is TGTGCCAGCAGTTCAAACTCACCAGGGTTTGGTGGCAATCAGCCCCAGCATTTT. It encodes CASSSNSPGFGGNQPQHF.

The chain carries TRBV14 and TRBJ1-6, with 9 bases identical to TRBD1. The CDR3 is 16 residues long. J lost 7 bases, V lost 4 bases, and 8 bases had no gene match. Germline loops: CDR1 SGHDN, CDR2 FVKESK. The CDR3 nucleotides are TGTGCCAGCAGCCGAGGACGGGACAGGGCAAATTCACCCCTCCACTTT. It translates to CASSRGRDRANSPLHF.

The chain couples TRBV28 to TRBJ1-1; TRBD1 might be the D (6 bases). The V and J ends lost 6 bases and 9 bases respectively, with 11 bases between them. The germline gives CDR1 MDHEN, CDR2 SYDVKM. The CDR3 is 11 amino acids. In nucleotides, the CDR3 is TGTGCCAGCAGGAAGGGGGGGAAAGCTTTCTTT. As protein: CASRKGGKAFF.

This sequence joins TRBV12-3 or TRBV12-4 and TRBJ2-2; D remains unclear. The ends were cut back, 8 bases at V and 2 bases at J, with 9 bases in the middle. This CDR3 is built from 13 residues. This CDR3 is CASEYFNTGELFF. Written as DNA, the CDR3 is TGTGCCAGCGAATACTTTAACACCGGGGAGCTGTTTTTT.

The V gene is TRBV12-3 or TRBV12-4, the J gene TRBJ1-2, with TRBD1 identical over 8 bases. With V trimmed by 3 bases and J by 4 bases, 4 bases remained unmatched. The CDR3 runs 14 residues. This CDR3 reads CASSLGQVIYGYTF. The DNA for the CDR3 is TGTGCCAGCAGTTTGGGACAGGTGATCTATGGCTACACCTTC.

In its sample, this clonotype was seen many times. The gene calls are TRBV20-1 and TRBJ2-3; no clear D. Per germline, CDR1 DFQATT and CDR2 SNEGSKA (reference sequence). CDR3 length: 13 amino acids. V lost 3 bases to trimming and J lost 1 base, with 8 bases between them. The CDR3, as DNA: TGCAGTGCTAGTTCGCAGGGCACAGATACGCAGTATTTT. Its translation is CSASSQGTDTQYF.

A note on this clonotype: One end of the junction varies from germline; a read error may be responsible. The chain carries TRBV10-3 and TRBJ2-1; D remains ambiguous. Germline V gives CDR1 ENHRY, CDR2 SYGVKD. The CDR3 extends over 15 amino acids. CDR3 sequence (DNA): TGTGCCATCAGTGAGTTAGTAGAGTCCTACAATGAGCAGTTGTTC. Its translation: CAISELVESYNEQLF.

The chain carries TRBV20-1 and TRBJ2-5; 7 positions match TRBD1. The CDR3 covers 13 residues. Per the germline V gene, CDR1 is DFQATT and CDR2 is SNEGSKA (reference sequence). The V segment lost 5 bases and the J segment 2 bases; nucleotides outside the gene matches: 5. CDR3 bases: TGCAGTGCTCCCGACAGGGTACAAGAGACCCAGTACTTC. This encodes CSAPDRVQETQYF.

This clonotype was recorded a few times. The rearrangement uses TRBV3-1 and TRBJ1-4; tentative D call: TRBD1 (5 bases). The ends were cut back, 7 bases at V and 5 bases at J, with 14 bases in the middle. The germline CDR1 and CDR2 sequences are LGHDT and YNNKEL (reference sequence). The CDR3 is 14 residues long. In nucleotides, the CDR3 is TGTGCCAGCAACCAGAGGGACGGCAATGAAAAACTGTTTTTT. This translates into CASNQRDGNEKLFF.

The chain employs TRBV3-1 and TRBJ2-3, with a possible D match to TRBD1 (5 bases). This CDR3 spans 12 amino acids. V lost 8 bases and J lost 4, with 10 bases in between. Looked up from germline, CDR1 is LGHDT and CDR2 is YNNKEL (reference sequence). CDR3 nucleotides: TGTGCCAGCGGAAGGGGCGCAGATACGCAGTATTTT. Its translation: CASGRGADTQYF.

The J gene is TRBJ1-1, the V gene TRBV29-1; D is unclear. CDR3 size: 12 residues. The V and J ends lost 4 bases and 5 bases respectively, with 11 bases between them. Germline loops: CDR1 SQVTM, CDR2 ANQGSEA. In DNA form, the CDR3 reads TGCAGCGTTGGGGAGAGGTGGACTGAAGCTTTCTTT. It translates to CSVGERWTEAFF. Based on the CDR3 plus reference TRBV29-1 and TRBJ1-1, the full variable domain is SAVISQKPSRDICQRGTSLTIQCQVDSQVTMMFWYRQQPGQSLTLIATANQGSEATYESGFVIDKFPISRPNLTFSTLTVSNMSPEDSSIYLCSVGERWTEAFFGQGTRLTVV.

The chain links TRBV9 to TRBJ2-1, with no clear D. The CDR3 has 13 residues. Per the germline V gene, CDR1 is SGDLS and CDR2 is YYNGEE. Trimming cost V 2 bases and J 7 bases, with 10 bases left between them. CDR3 amino acids: CASSVGLPNEQFF. In nucleotides, the CDR3 is TGTGCCAGCAGCGTCGGCCTTCCGAATGAGCAGTTCTTC.

The genes are TRBV10-3 and TRBJ2-3, with 8 bases fitting TRBD2. The germline CDR1 and CDR2 sequences are ENHRY and SYGVKD. Unmatched junction bases numbered 6, after V lost 6 bases and J lost 10 bases. This CDR3 comprises 12 residues. CDR3 residues: CAISGGAVAQYF. For the CDR3, the DNA is TGTGCCATCAGCGGGGGGGCCGTAGCGCAGTATTTT.

This clonotype appeared many times. The chain joins TRBV3-1 to TRBJ2-1; TRBD2 matches at 8 bases. V shed 6 bases and J 8 bases; nucleotides not matched to a gene: 9. The CDR3 has 14 residues. Germline CDR1 reads LGHDT; CDR2 reads YNNKEL (reference sequence). The CDR3 nucleotides read TGTGCCAGCAGGCTAGCAGGAGCGGGGGATGAGCAGTTCTTC. Its translation: CASRLAGAGDEQFF.

This clonotype was picked up a small number of times. This rearrangement joins TRBV4-1 to TRBJ1-1; 7 bases align to TRBD1. This CDR3 spans 18 amino acids. J lost 0 bases, V lost 4 bases, and 14 bases had no gene match. Germline V lookup: CDR1 MGHRA, CDR2 YSYEKL. CDR3 in amino acids: CASSRGQVSSGLNTEAFF. The CDR3 DNA sequence: TGCGCCAGCAGCCGCGGACAGGTCTCGAGTGGATTGAACACTGAAGCTTTCTTT.

The CDR3 DNA sequence: TGTGCCACCAGGGCAGGGTCGTCCTACAATGAGCAGTTCTTC. This translates into CATRAGSSYNEQFF. The genes are TRBV2 and TRBJ2-1, with D perhaps TRBD1 (5 bases). The germline V gene encodes CDR1 SNHLY and CDR2 FYNNEI. This CDR3 region has 14 residues. V was cut by 10 bases and J by 1 base, with 14 bases left in between.

This clonotype was observed a few times. This sequence joins TRBV30 and TRBJ1-2, with TRBD1 matching 10 bases. CDR3 size: 12 residues. Per the germline V gene, CDR1 is GTSNPN and CDR2 is SVGIG (reference sequence). With 8 bases clipped from V and 7 bases from J, the junction kept 7 bases outside the gene matches. The CDR3 nucleotides are TGTGCCGTCCGGGACAGGGGATCTGGCTACACCTTC. The encoded protein is CAVRDRGSGYTF.

In its sample, this clonotype was seen a few times. The chain joins TRBV29-1 to TRBJ2-3; possible D gene TRBD2, 5 bases. The CDR3 has 13 residues. CDR1 SQVTM and CDR2 ANQGSEA come from the germline V gene. V lost 2 bases to trimming and J lost 3 bases, with 9 bases between them. This CDR3 is CSVETRGTDTQYF. The CDR3, as DNA: TGCAGCGTTGAAACACGCGGGACAGATACGCAGTATTTT.